This T cell receptor (beta chain) was captured in a study of blood T cell repertoires in COVID-19. Turning to the study itself: The study drew acute and convalescent COVID-19 samples from the United States, Italy and Spain. Sources were T cells, B-cell-depleted T cells, or PBMCs; the material itself was cDNA or gDNA.

This clone was seen once. Other DNA sequences in this specimen translate into the identical CDR3. Trimming left V 0 bases short and J 0 bases short, with 4 bases between. Germline CDR1 and CDR2: SGHRS and YFSETQ. There are 14 residues in the CDR3. In the original processing: The authors estimated nucleated cell counts from reference gene primer amplification. Only in-frame clones appear in the TCRdb table, and some are missing; sequencing was by immunoSEQ multiplex PCR. Clonal size and the V and J genes are those of that table, whereas D and trimming came from the DNA. The sample records 140,000 to 150,000 clones, 70% to 90% being singletons.

The receptor was derived from a man aged 70 or older with acute or convalescent COVID-19. This chain connects TRBV5-1 to TRBJ1-3; D is unresolved. Sequences were obtained from peripheral blood. This CDR3 reads CASSLASSGNTIYF. CDR3 sequence (DNA): TGCGCCAGCAGCTTGGCGTCCTCTGGAAACACCATATATTTT.